This TCR beta chain was sequenced during a study of blood T cell repertoires in COVID-19. Whole-study context: Sample material is recorded as cDNA or gDNA derived from T cells, B-cell-depleted T cells, or PBMCs.

Repertoires were generated with immunoSEQ multiplex PCR, while TCRdb's copy carries only in-frame clones and drops some. The sample holds tens of thousands of clones; around 74% are singletons and the top ten take less than 8.5%. The CDR3 runs to 15 residues. Germline V gene data show CDR1 as SEHNR and CDR2 as FQNEAQ (reference sequence). The V gene lost 5 bases and the J gene lost 4 bases, with 15 bases spanning the gap. This clone was recorded a few times. The sequence came from a man aged 50 to 60 with COVID-19, enrolled during active disease. Specimen: peripheral blood. The chain is built from TRBV7-9 and TRBJ2-1, with D possibly matching TRBD2 (5 bases). CDR3 loop: CASSRHQPGYNEQFF. CDR3 sequence (DNA): TGTGCCAGCAGCAGACATCAGCCGGGGTACAATGAGCAGTTCTTC.